These 21 T cell receptor beta chains share one sample of origin, sequenced in a study of T cells in Graves' hyperthyroidism and ophthalmopathy. Amplification targeted TCR beta CDR3 regions from RNA transcripts. Primed by the HTBI set, a first-round RT-PCR was run on the TCR CDR3. TCRdb used MiXCR to reprocess the multiplex PCR reads, holding one entry per CDR3 protein. The sample lists hundreds of thousands of distinct CDR3 sequences, around 16% seen once, with 13% to 15% in the top ten. Sequencing was done on a sample of blood. These TCRs come from a woman younger than 35 with Graves' hyperthyroidism.

This clonotype was observed at least ten times. This chain joins TRBV27 and TRBJ1-1; D not certain. The V and J ends lost 5 bases and 3 bases respectively, with 16 bases between them. CDR1 MNHEY and CDR2 SMNVEV come from the germline V gene (reference sequence). The CDR3 is made up of 15 amino acids. CDR3 amino acids: CASSLSLNRDTEAFF. CDR3 DNA: TGTGCCAGCAGTCTGTCCCTCAACCGGGACACTGAAGCTTTCTTT.

This clonotype occurred many times. The chain couples TRBV3-1 to TRBJ2-1, with D perhaps TRBD2 (6 bases). Looked up from germline, CDR1 is LGHDT and CDR2 is YNNKEL (reference sequence). The CDR3 extends over 19 amino acids. Deletions cut 0 bases from V and 5 bases from J, with 23 bases between. CDR3 nucleotide sequence: TGTGCCAGCAGCCAAGATCCCCAAACACGCCTAGCGAGGGACAATGAGCAGTTCTTC. Its protein is CASSQDPQTRLARDNEQFF.

In this sample, this clonotype turned up many times. This rearrangement joins TRBV9 to TRBJ1-1; D ambiguous. This CDR3 region has 13 residues. V was cut by 4 bases and J by 5 bases, with 12 bases left in between. CDR1 and CDR2 from the germline V gene are SGDLS and YYNGEE. DNA of the CDR3: TGTGCCAGCAGCCTTGGGGTTGGAACTGAAGCTTTCTTT. Its translation is CASSLGVGTEAFF.

For the CDR3, the DNA is TGTGCCAGCAGCTTCTTTTCGGGGGGGATCACTGAAGCTTTCTTT. It specifies CASSFFSGGITEAFF. V usage is TRBV5-4 and J usage is TRBJ1-1, with D perhaps matching TRBD1 (5 bases). V lost 2 bases and J 4 bases, leaving 15 bases between the germline ends. Germline V CDR1 and CDR2: SGHNT, YYREEE (reference sequence). The CDR3 extends over 15 amino acids.

V gene TRBV6-5 combines with J gene TRBJ2-7; 10 bases map to TRBD2. Germline CDR1 and CDR2: MNHEY and SVGAGI. Trimming at V came to 0 bases and at J to 2 bases, leaving 1 base not matched to a gene. CDR3 length equals 15 residues. The CDR3 sequence is CASSYSSGGTYEQYF. CDR3 coding DNA: TGTGCCAGCAGTTACTCTAGCGGGGGGACCTACGAGCAGTACTTC.

In its sample, this clonotype was seen a few times. CDR3 loop: CASTTPQGQGVYGYTF. The CDR3 DNA reads TGTGCCAGCACCACGCCCCAGGGACAGGGCGTCTATGGCTACACCTTC. The chain combines TRBV6-1 with TRBJ1-2; 9 bases map to TRBD1. CDR1 and CDR2 (germline): MNHNS, SASEGT. The trim removed 7 bases at V and 4 bases at J, leaving 13 bases unmatched. The CDR3 covers 16 residues.

This clonotype came up a few times. The chain joins TRBV6-5 to TRBJ2-7; D is unresolved. This CDR3 spans 14 amino acids. V was pared by 3 bases and J by 2 bases, with 11 bases between. Germline lookup yields CDR1 MNHEY and CDR2 SVGAGI. The CDR3 sequence is CASSYRLDPYEQYF. In DNA form, the CDR3 reads TGTGCCAGCAGTTATCGCTTGGATCCCTACGAGCAGTACTTC.

This clonotype was counted many times. The chain combines TRBV12-3 or TRBV12-4 with TRBJ2-1; 12 bases match TRBD1. Unmatched junction bases numbered 9, after V lost 7 bases and J lost 8 bases. This CDR3 region has 15 residues. The CDR3 sequence: CASTEGQGALDEQFF. The CDR3 nucleotides are TGTGCCAGCACCGAGGGACAGGGGGCTCTGGATGAGCAGTTCTTC.

This clonotype was counted at least ten times. This chain links TRBV5-6 with TRBJ2-1; unclear D gene. Germline CDR1 is SGHDT and CDR2 is YYEEEE. V lost 1 base, J lost 1 base, and 6 bases lay in between. The CDR3 contains 14 residues. The CDR3 is CASSLLRSYNEQFF. DNA of the CDR3: TGTGCCAGCAGCTTGCTGCGATCCTACAATGAGCAGTTCTTC.

This clonotype showed up many times. This rearrangement joins TRBV2 to TRBJ1-5, with 8 positions matching TRBD1. With V trimmed by 6 bases and J by 3 bases, 10 bases remained unmatched. The CDR3 extends over 16 amino acids. Per the germline V gene, CDR1 is SNHLY and CDR2 is FYNNEI. CDR3 region: CASRDGQGGNNQPQHF. The CDR3 DNA reads TGTGCCAGCAGGGACGGACAGGGTGGGAACAATCAGCCCCAGCATTTT. The full variable domain, completed using reference TRBV2 and TRBJ1-5, is EPEVTQTPSHQVTQMGQEVILRCVPISNHLYFYWYRQILGQKVEFLVSFYNNEISEKSEIFDDQFSVERPDGSNFTLKIRSTKLEDSAMYFCASRDGQGGNNQPQHFGDGTRLSIL.

This clonotype was found many times. The J gene is TRBJ1-2, the V gene TRBV2; 9 bases map to TRBD1. Unmatched junction bases numbered 4, after V lost 4 bases and J lost 4 bases. This CDR3 is built from 14 residues. The germline gives CDR1 SNHLY, CDR2 FYNNEI. CDR3 loop: CASSARTGAYGYTF. The CDR3 nucleotides read TGTGCCAGCAGTGCCCGGACAGGGGCCTATGGCTACACCTTC.

V is TRBV4-1 and J is TRBJ2-5; D may be TRBD2 (6 bases). From germline, CDR1 is MGHRA and CDR2 YSYEKL. V dropped 0 bases and J dropped 1 base, with 9 bases sitting between them. The CDR3 is 15 residues long. CDR3 nucleotides: TGCGCCAGCAGCCAAGATGGGACTTTCCAAGAGACCCAGTACTTC. It specifies CASSQDGTFQETQYF.

V gene TRBV27 combines with J gene TRBJ1-2; the D gene is possibly TRBD1 (5 bases). CDR1 and CDR2 from the germline V gene are MNHEY and SMNVEV (reference sequence). V was pared by 4 bases and J by 10 bases, with 16 bases between. This CDR3 spans 13 amino acids. The CDR3 bases are TGTGCCAGCAGTTCATTCTCGTGGGGCGACTACACCTTC. It specifies CASSSFSWGDYTF.

This clonotype was counted between two and nine times. The CDR3 region is CASTTWTSGSGETQYF. DNA of the CDR3: TGTGCCAGCACCACCTGGACTAGCGGGAGCGGGGAGACCCAGTACTTC. This chain links TRBV7-3 with TRBJ2-5; 13 nucleotides agree with TRBD2. Looked up from germline, CDR1 is SGHTA and CDR2 is FQGTGA. CDR3 length: 16 amino acids. The junction had 10 bases not matched to a gene; V was cut back by 7 bases and J by 5 bases.

The gene calls are TRBV20-1 and TRBJ2-7; 13 nucleotides align to TRBD2. This CDR3 contains 14 residues. Germline loops: CDR1 DFQATT, CDR2 SNEGSKA (reference sequence). With V trimmed by 5 bases and J by 4 bases, 5 bases remained unmatched. The DNA of the CDR3 is TGCAGTGCTGGGGGGACTAGCGGGATATACGAGCAGTACTTC. It codes for CSAGGTSGIYEQYF.

As for this clonotype: A much larger clone differs by one base, so this may be a read error. This rearrangement joins TRBV7-2 to TRBJ2-3; 13 positions agree with TRBD2. The V gene end was trimmed by 8 bases and the J gene end by 0 bases; junction bases not matched to a gene: 14. This CDR3 is 19 amino acids long. Looked up from germline, CDR1 is SGHTA and CDR2 is FQGNSA. The CDR3 loop is CASGGQLLAGGTSTDTQYF. CDR3 coding DNA: TGTGCCAGCGGCGGCCAGCTACTAGCGGGGGGGACTAGCACAGATACGCAGTATTTT.

This clonotype was seen more than once but under ten times. A read error is possible here, since a much larger clone lies one base away. The genes are TRBV5-6 and TRBJ2-5; 10 bases line up with TRBD1. CDR1 is SGHDT, CDR2 YYEEEE, per germline. This CDR3 is 14 amino acids long. CDR3 bases: TGTGCCAGCAGCTCCTACGGACAGGGGGAGACCCGGTACTTC. This translates into CASSSYGQGETRYF.

This clonotype came up once. The chain carries TRBV19 and TRBJ1-4; 9 positions agree with TRBD1. This CDR3 region has 15 residues. Germline CDR1 LNHDA, CDR2 SQIVND (reference sequence). After removal of 2 bases from V and 6 bases from J, the junction contained 4 bases not matched to a gene. CDR3 in DNA: TGTGCCAGTAGTATATTGGACAGGGGTGATGAAAAACTGTTTTTT. It codes for CASSILDRGDEKLFF.

This clonotype was counted ten times or more. This chain uses TRBV2 with TRBJ1-1, with 8 bases identical to TRBD1. V lost 5 bases to trimming and J lost 7 bases; unmatched junction nucleotides: 3. The CDR3 runs 12 residues. Germline lookup yields CDR1 SNHLY and CDR2 FYNNEI. CDR3 sequence: CASSWTGNEAFF. CDR3 DNA sequence: TGTGCCAGCAGTTGGACAGGGAATGAAGCTTTCTTT.

This clonotype occurred many times. The chain carries TRBV15 and TRBJ2-7; 13 nucleotides agree with TRBD2. V dropped 8 bases and J dropped 3; count of bases not matched to a gene: 22. Looked up from germline, CDR1 is LNHNV and CDR2 is YYDKDF (reference sequence). This CDR3 region has 20 residues. CDR3 bases: TGTGCCACCGCAACGGGGACTAGCGGGAAACTACGGATCTTGCTCTACGAGCAGTACTTC. Protein sequence: CATATGTSGKLRILLYEQYF.

This clonotype was found a few times. CDR3 in amino acids: CASSQPGQGATEAFF. DNA of the CDR3: TGCGCCAGCAGCCAGCCGGGACAGGGCGCCACTGAAGCTTTCTTT. This chain connects TRBV4-1 to TRBJ1-1; 9 positions agree with TRBD1. The germline V gene encodes CDR1 MGHRA and CDR2 YSYEKL. The CDR3 has 15 residues. V lost 3 bases to trimming and J lost 4 bases; unmatched junction nucleotides: 6.